The subject of this entry is one T cell receptor beta chain. Its antigen is not known. V trimming: 2 bases; J trimming: 6 bases; junction bases outside the gene matches: 5. Per germline, CDR1 MRHNA and CDR2 SNTAGT. This CDR3 has 15 amino acids. The sequencing template was cDNA reverse transcribed from extracted RNA. Profiled with immunoSEQ multiplex PCR; TCRdb holds only in-frame clones, not every one. The repertoire holds about 5,900 clones, with roughly three fifths as singletons. The data belong to a study of CD8+ T cells in alopecia areata. Study-wide findings and caveats: Clonality exceeded that of normal scalp in lesional scalp, most notably in alopecia totalis/universalis.

Peripheral blood samples and lesional scalp punch biopsies were obtained from alopecia areata patients. Sequenced input: skin. The clonotype comes from a human donor with alopecia areata. The chain recombines TRBV6-4 with TRBJ2-1; 9 nucleotides align to TRBD2. The CDR3: CASSDRRGGANEQFF. DNA for the CDR3: TGTGCCAGCAGTGACAGGCGCGGGGGGGCCAATGAGCAGTTCTTC.